This record concerns one TCR beta chain sequence. This record comes from a study of cytomegalovirus exposure and HLA in healthy donors. This CDR3 contains 13 residues. Germline CDR1 SGHNT, CDR2 YENEEA. Unmatched junction bases numbered 9, after V lost 1 base and J lost 15 bases. Here immunoSEQ multiplex PCR was the method, and the copy in TCRdb shows in-frame clones only, minus some. The table shows 100,000 to 150,000 clones, with roughly 89% occurring only once. This receptor was taken from a woman aged 18-30 years in good health and CMV-seronegative. The V gene is TRBV11-3, the J gene TRBJ2-1; 7 positions match TRBD1. The sequencing input was PBMCs. The CDR3 region has the DNA TGTGCCAGCAGCTTAGTATCTGGGACAGAGGGGTTCTTC. Translation: CASSLVSGTEGFF.